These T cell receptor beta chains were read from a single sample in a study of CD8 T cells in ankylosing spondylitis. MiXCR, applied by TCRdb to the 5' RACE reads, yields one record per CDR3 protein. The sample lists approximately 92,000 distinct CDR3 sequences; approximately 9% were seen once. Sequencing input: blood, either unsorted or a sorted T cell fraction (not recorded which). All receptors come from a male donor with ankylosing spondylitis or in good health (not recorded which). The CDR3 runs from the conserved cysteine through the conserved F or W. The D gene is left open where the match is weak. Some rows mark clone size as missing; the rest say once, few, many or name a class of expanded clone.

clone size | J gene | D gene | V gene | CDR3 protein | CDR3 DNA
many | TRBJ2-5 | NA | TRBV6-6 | CASSYNFQGPETQYF | TGTGCCAGCAGTTACAATTTTCAGGGGCCGGAGACCCAGTACTTC
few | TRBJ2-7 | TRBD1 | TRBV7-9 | CASSLDGTATEQYF | TGTGCCAGCAGCTTAGACGGGACAGCGACCGAGCAGTACTTC
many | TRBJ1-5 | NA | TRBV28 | CASSPRISNQPQHF | TGTGCCAGCAGTCCCCGAATAAGCAATCAGCCCCAGCATTTT
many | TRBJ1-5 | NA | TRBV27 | CASSLSPGTQPQHF | TGTGCCAGCAGTTTATCCCCAGGGACTCAGCCCCAGCATTTT
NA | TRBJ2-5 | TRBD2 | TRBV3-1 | CASSPGRLAGEETQYF | TGTGCCAGCAGCCCAGGAAGACTAGCGGGGGAAGAGACCCAGTACTTC
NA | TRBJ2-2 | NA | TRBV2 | CASSVARGRTGELFF | TGTGCCAGCAGTGTTGCGCGGGGTAGAACCGGGGAGCTGTTTTTT
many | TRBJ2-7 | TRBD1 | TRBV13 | CASSPTGDEQYF | TGTGCCAGCAGCCCCACAGGGGACGAGCAGTACTTC
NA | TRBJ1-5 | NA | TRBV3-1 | CASSQDTGGLQPQHF | TGTGCCAGCAGCCAAGATACCGGGGGTCTCCAGCCCCAGCATTTT
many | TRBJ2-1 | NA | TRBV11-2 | CASSSIAIEQFF | TGTGCCAGCAGCTCCATAGCGATTGAGCAGTTCTTC
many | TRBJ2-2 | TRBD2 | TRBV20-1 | CSAKMPQGSGLNTGELFF | TGCAGTGCTAAGATGCCCCAGGGTAGCGGGCTGAACACCGGGGAGCTGTTTTTT
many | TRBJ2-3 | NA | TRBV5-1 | CASSLVLGADTQYF | TGCGCCAGCAGCTTGGTTTTGGGGGCAGATACGCAGTATTTT
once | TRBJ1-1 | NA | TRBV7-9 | CASSPLDMNTEAFF | TGTGCCAGCAGCCCTCTTGACATGAACACTGAAGCTTTCTTT
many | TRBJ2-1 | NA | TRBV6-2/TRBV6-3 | CASSYGREQFF | TGTGCCAGCAGTTACGGGCGGGAGCAGTTCTTC
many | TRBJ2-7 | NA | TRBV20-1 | CSASGVWPSSYEQYF | TGCAGTGCTAGTGGGGTCTGGCCTTCCTCCTACGAGCAGTACTTC